The sequence of this T cell receptor beta chain was determined in a study of somatic mutations in cytotoxic T cells in rheumatoid arthritis. V was trimmed by 5 bases and J by 2 bases, leaving 14 bases between them. Germline V gene sequence: CDR1 MDHEN, CDR2 SYDVKM. The CDR3 spans 15 residues. The protocol was immunoSEQ multiplex PCR, while the TCRdb copy is restricted to in-frame clones and leaves out a portion. Counted here are thousands of clones, around four fifths occurring once; the ten biggest clones make up more than 35%. The chain combines TRBV28 with TRBJ2-3; weak D call: TRBD1 (5 bases). Sequencing used CD8+ T cells sorted from blood. The TCR was taken from an adult with rheumatoid arthritis. This CDR3 reads CASSEQVLHTDTQYF. The CDR3 DNA reads TGTGCCAGCAGTGAACAGGTCCTACACACAGATACGCAGTATTTT.